These T cell receptor beta chains were read from a single sample in a study of T cells in tuberculosis. Clones were sequenced by immunoSEQ multiplex PCR, and TCRdb holds only the in-frame ones, with some missing. This table has some 34,000 clones, less than 95% appearing once. What was sequenced was PBMCs. These receptors were taken from a donor aged 10-30 years with latent tuberculosis or without tuberculosis infection. Some clones in this sample may be carry-over from other donors' samples. CDR3s include the opening cysteine and the closing phenylalanine or tryptophan. Fields, in order: D gene, V gene, J gene, clone size, CDR3 protein, CDR3 DNA. A D gene is named only where the DNA matches it firmly. A clone size is listed for some rows: how often the clone was seen (once, few, many), or a class if it is expanded.

D: -; V: TRBV11-2; J: TRBJ2-3; size: few; CDR3: CASSPAGLPLDTQYF; DNA: TGTGCCAGCAGCCCCGCAGGCCTTCCGTTGGATACGCAGTATTTT
D: -; V: TRBV28; J: TRBJ1-5; size: once; CDR3: CASSLLPGLQMNQPQHF; DNA: TGTGCCAGCAGTTTATTGCCGGGACTTCAGATGAACCAGCCCCAGCATTTT
D: -; V: TRBV5-1; J: TRBJ2-7; size: once; CDR3: CASSLGQVGYEQYF; DNA: TGCGCCAGCAGCTTGGGACAGGTTGGGTACGAGCAGTACTTC
D: -; V: TRBV2; J: TRBJ2-7; size: once; CDR3: CASSGGEQYF; DNA: TGTGCCAGCAGTGGCGGGGAGCAGTACTTC
D: TRBD2; V: TRBV27; J: TRBJ2-1; size: -; CDR3: CASIRAGYNEQFF; DNA: TGTGCCAGCATTCGAGCGGGGTACAATGAGCAGTTCTTC
D: -; V: TRBV27; J: TRBJ2-1; size: -; CDR3: CASMGSPTYNEQFF; DNA: TGTGCCAGCATGGGCAGCCCCACCTACAATGAGCAGTTCTTC
D: TRBD1; V: TRBV11-2; J: TRBJ2-7; size: -; CDR3: CASSPWDRVKYEQYF; DNA: TGTGCCAGCAGCCCATGGGACAGGGTCAAGTACGAGCAGTACTTC
D: -; V: TRBV27; J: TRBJ2-6; size: -; CDR3: CASSPLSGANVLTF; DNA: TGTGCCAGCAGCCCTCTCTCTGGGGCCAACGTCCTGACTTTC
D: -; V: TRBV9; J: TRBJ1-3; size: -; CDR3: CASSVAAGPSSGNTIYF; DNA: TGTGCCAGCAGCGTAGCGGCGGGCCCGAGCTCTGGAAACACCATATATTTT
D: TRBD2; V: TRBV7-2; J: TRBJ2-7; size: -; CDR3: CASRPTSGASYEQYF; DNA: TGTGCCAGCAGACCCACTAGCGGAGCCTCCTACGAGCAGTACTTC
D: -; V: TRBV30; J: TRBJ1-5; size: -; CDR3: CAWSRPYSNQPQHF; DNA: TGTGCCTGGAGCAGGCCCTATAGCAATCAGCCCCAGCATTTT
D: -; V: TRBV4-1; J: TRBJ1-4; size: -; CDR3: CASSPRQVPTNEKLFF; DNA: TGCGCCAGCAGCCCTAGACAGGTCCCAACTAATGAAAAACTGTTTTTT
D: -; V: TRBV18; J: TRBJ1-1; size: -; CDR3: CASSPRSTAGGTEAFF; DNA: TGTGCCAGCTCACCACGGTCGACGGCGGGAGGGACTGAAGCTTTCTTT
D: -; V: TRBV7-9; J: TRBJ1-2; size: few; CDR3: CASSLIQLPSNYGYTF; DNA: TGTGCCAGCAGCTTGATACAGCTACCTTCTAACTATGGCTACACCTTC
D: TRBD1; V: TRBV7-9; J: TRBJ1-5; size: once; CDR3: CASSGGQGPSYSNQPQHF; DNA: TGTGCCAGCTCAGGGGGCCAGGGCCCCTCTTATAGCAATCAGCCCCAGCATTTT
D: TRBD1; V: TRBV2; J: TRBJ1-1; size: -; CDR3: CASVSQGASTEAFF; DNA: TGTGCCAGCGTATCACAGGGGGCAAGCACTGAAGCTTTCTTT
D: -; V: TRBV4-1; J: TRBJ2-5; size: -; CDR3: CASSQFGEETQYF; DNA: TGCGCCAGCAGCCAATTCGGGGAAGAGACCCAGTACTTC
D: -; V: TRBV7-8; J: TRBJ2-2; size: -; CDR3: CASSLLIDRPLTGELFF; DNA: TGTGCCAGCAGCTTATTGATCGACAGGCCCCTAACCGGGGAGCTGTTTTTT
D: -; V: TRBV5-6; J: TRBJ2-1; size: -; CDR3: CATTPSRGNEQFF; DNA: TGTGCCACCACACCATCTCGGGGTAATGAGCAGTTCTTC
D: -; V: TRBV2; J: TRBJ2-1; size: -; CDR3: CASRETVNNEQFF; DNA: TGTGCCAGCAGAGAGACAGTAAACAATGAGCAGTTCTTC
D: -; V: TRBV28; J: TRBJ1-1; size: -; CDR3: CASSPFRDMNTEAFF; DNA: TGTGCCAGCAGTCCCTTCAGGGATATGAACACTGAAGCTTTCTTT
D: TRBD1; V: TRBV4-1; J: TRBJ1-1; size: -; CDR3: CASSPGGGQGATEAFF; DNA: TGCGCCAGCAGCCCGGGAGGCGGGCAGGGGGCTACTGAAGCTTTCTTT
D: -; V: TRBV18; J: TRBJ1-2; size: once; CDR3: CASSPTGGGANYGYTF; DNA: TGTGCCAGCTCACCTACGGGAGGAGGGGCGAACTATGGCTACACCTTC
D: -; V: TRBV7-9; J: TRBJ2-1; size: -; CDR3: CASSFYGKSYNEQFF; DNA: TGTGCCAGCAGCTTTTACGGGAAGTCCTACAATGAGCAGTTCTTC
D: TRBD1; V: TRBV5-6; J: TRBJ1-4; size: -; CDR3: CASSRGTGLSPGANEKLFF; DNA: TGTGCCAGCAGTAGGGGGACAGGATTATCCCCAGGGGCTAATGAAAAACTGTTTTTT
D: TRBD1; V: TRBV5-1; J: TRBJ1-5; size: -; CDR3: CASSKQGLVNQPQHF; DNA: TGCGCCAGCAGCAAACAGGGGCTGGTAAATCAGCCCCAGCATTTT
D: -; V: TRBV10-3; J: TRBJ1-1; size: -; CDR3: CAISEYREEAFF; DNA: TGTGCCATCAGTGAGTATAGGGAGGAAGCTTTCTTT
D: -; V: TRBV10-3; J: TRBJ1-6; size: -; CDR3: CAISESTGIDALHF; DNA: TGTGCCATCAGTGAGTCTACAGGGATCGATGCCCTCCACTTT
D: -; V: TRBV6-5; J: TRBJ2-3; size: few; CDR3: CASRIQDTQYF; DNA: TGTGCCAGCAGGATACAAGATACGCAGTATTTT
D: -; V: TRBV4-1; J: TRBJ1-2; size: once; CDR3: CASSQDEVNYGYTF; DNA: TGCGCCAGCAGCCAAGATGAGGTTAACTATGGCTACACCTTC
D: -; V: TRBV28; J: TRBJ1-2; size: -; CDR3: CASSLSSYGYTF; DNA: TGTGCCAGCAGTTTATCCAGCTATGGCTACACCTTC
D: -; V: TRBV6-1; J: TRBJ1-1; size: -; CDR3: CASSSRDESTEAFF; DNA: TGTGCCAGCAGTAGCAGGGATGAGAGCACTGAAGCTTTCTTT
D: -; V: TRBV5-5; J: TRBJ1-1; size: once; CDR3: CASSFGGDTEAFF; DNA: TGTGCCAGCAGCTTCGGGGGAGACACTGAAGCTTTCTTT
D: TRBD2; V: TRBV5-4; J: TRBJ2-2; size: -; CDR3: CASSSSGGETGELFF; DNA: TGTGCCAGCAGCTCGTCGGGGGGAGAGACCGGGGAGCTGTTTTTT
D: -; V: TRBV5-5; J: TRBJ1-1; size: -; CDR3: CASSSPTSITEAFF; DNA: TGTGCCAGCAGCTCCCCTACTAGCATCACTGAAGCTTTCTTT
D: TRBD2; V: TRBV5-6; J: TRBJ2-7; size: -; CDR3: CASSLGGSKYEQYF; DNA: TGTGCCAGCAGCTTGGGCGGGAGTAAGTACGAGCAGTACTTC
D: TRBD1; V: TRBV4-1; J: TRBJ2-3; size: -; CDR3: CASSRARDRDTDTQYF; DNA: TGCGCCAGCAGCCGCGCACGGGACAGGGACACAGATACGCAGTATTTT
D: -; V: TRBV6-1; J: TRBJ2-2; size: -; CDR3: CASSGKGENTGELFF; DNA: TGTGCCAGCAGTGGGAAAGGGGAGAACACCGGGGAGCTGTTTTTT
D: -; V: TRBV4-1; J: TRBJ1-4; size: once; CDR3: CASSEVVTTNEKLFF; DNA: TGCGCCAGCAGCGAGGTGGTTACAACTAATGAAAAACTGTTTTTT
D: -; V: TRBV5-4; J: TRBJ2-3; size: -; CDR3: CASSLVTTDTQYF; DNA: TGTGCCAGCAGCTTGGTAACAACAGATACGCAGTATTTT
D: TRBD1; V: TRBV19; J: TRBJ1-4; size: -; CDR3: CASSIRDRGDEKLFF; DNA: TGTGCCAGTAGTATCCGGGACAGGGGGGATGAAAAACTGTTTTTT
D: TRBD1; V: TRBV6-6; J: TRBJ2-7; size: -; CDR3: CASSYSDRAYEQYF; DNA: TGTGCCAGCAGTTACTCGGACAGGGCCTACGAGCAGTACTTC
D: TRBD2; V: TRBV28; J: TRBJ2-7; size: -; CDR3: CASRATSGYEQYF; DNA: TGTGCCAGCAGGGCGACTAGCGGGTACGAGCAGTACTTC
D: -; V: TRBV18; J: TRBJ2-6; size: -; CDR3: CASLDLSGGANVLTF; DNA: TGTGCCAGCCTGGATTTATCGGGAGGGGCCAACGTCCTGACTTTC
D: TRBD1; V: TRBV19; J: TRBJ2-7; size: once; CDR3: CASRSTGTYEQYF; DNA: TGTGCCAGTAGGTCGACAGGGACCTACGAGCAGTACTTC
D: -; V: TRBV11-2; J: TRBJ1-2; size: -; CDR3: CASSLEPGPYGYTF; DNA: TGTGCCAGCAGCTTAGAGCCAGGGCCCTATGGCTACACCTTC
D: -; V: TRBV7-6; J: TRBJ2-7; size: -; CDR3: CASSLTAGPLSEQYF; DNA: TGTGCCAGCAGCTTAACGGCGGGACCGCTTTCCGAGCAGTACTTC
D: -; V: TRBV21-1; J: TRBJ1-5; size: -; CDR3: CASSKGPRGHRVGDQPQHF; DNA: TGTGCCAGCAGCAAAGGCCCAAGGGGACACCGTGTTGGGGATCAGCCCCAGCATTTT
D: -; V: TRBV28; J: TRBJ1-1; size: -; CDR3: CASSIRYRVNTEAFF; DNA: TGTGCCAGCAGTATCCGGTACAGGGTGAACACTGAAGCTTTCTTT
D: -; V: TRBV25-1; J: TRBJ1-4; size: -; CDR3: CASSFGATNEKLFF; DNA: TGTGCCAGCAGTTTCGGAGCAACTAATGAAAAACTGTTTTTT
D: -; V: TRBV10-1; J: TRBJ2-1; size: -; CDR3: CASSESKGAYEQFF; DNA: TGCGCCAGCAGTGAGTCGAAAGGGGCATATGAGCAGTTCTTC
D: -; V: TRBV2; J: TRBJ1-2; size: -; CDR3: CASVRASEAPNYGYTF; DNA: TGTGCCAGCGTCAGGGCGAGCGAGGCCCCAAACTATGGCTACACCTTC
D: -; V: TRBV5-1; J: TRBJ1-1; size: once; CDR3: CASSGQNTEAFF; DNA: TGCGCCAGCAGCGGGCAGAACACTGAAGCTTTCTTT
D: -; V: TRBV28; J: TRBJ2-7; size: -; CDR3: CASSRYDYEQYF; DNA: TGTGCCAGCAGCAGATATGACTACGAGCAGTACTTC
D: -; V: TRBV25-1; J: TRBJ2-2; size: -; CDR3: CASRAGTRGGELFF; DNA: TGTGCCAGCAGGGCCGGGACAAGAGGCGGGGAGCTGTTTTTT
D: -; V: TRBV6-5; J: TRBJ2-5; size: once; CDR3: CASTLQGPEGETQYF; DNA: TGTGCCAGCACCCTACAGGGCCCCGAAGGAGAGACCCAGTACTTC
D: -; V: TRBV5-5; J: TRBJ2-7; size: -; CDR3: CASSLGGGEQYF; DNA: TGTGCCAGCAGCTTGGGAGGGGGCGAGCAGTACTTC
D: -; V: TRBV28; J: TRBJ1-2; size: -; CDR3: CASSPPGVNYGYTF; DNA: TGTGCCAGCAGCCCCCCAGGGGTAAACTATGGCTACACCTTC
D: TRBD1; V: TRBV18; J: TRBJ1-2; size: -; CDR3: CASSPDRDGYTF; DNA: TGTGCCAGCTCACCGGACAGGGATGGCTACACCTTC
D: TRBD1; V: TRBV5-1; J: TRBJ2-1; size: -; CDR3: CASSRTGVISSYNEQFF; DNA: TGCGCCAGCAGCCGGACAGGGGTCATTAGCTCCTACAATGAGCAGTTCTTC